These 25 T cell receptor beta chains were all obtained from the same sample, sequenced in a study of cytomegalovirus exposure and HLA in healthy donors. The PCR was carried out with 60 Vbeta primers and 13 Jbeta primers. The repertoire was sequenced with immunoSEQ multiplex PCR; TCRdb's copy has only in-frame clones and lacks some. Counted here are roughly 250,000 clones, about 80% occurring once; the ten biggest clones make up approximately 0.3%. Material: PBMCs. Receptor source: a girl aged 2-10 years in good health and CMV-seronegative.

The V call is TRBV6-6, the J call TRBJ2-7; the D is unclear. Germline V gene lookup returns CDR1 MNHNY and CDR2 SVGAGI (reference sequence). Trimming pared 11 bases from V and 5 bases from J, leaving 4 bases between. The CDR3 contains 8 residues. The CDR3 region has the DNA TGTGCCTGGCACGAGCAGTACTTC. It encodes CAWHEQYF.

This clone was recorded only once. The rearrangement joins TRBV9 to TRBJ1-5; 8 bases map to TRBD1. Looked up from germline, CDR1 is SGDLS and CDR2 is YYNGEE. This CDR3 spans 14 amino acids. V was clipped by 7 bases and J by 4 bases; unmatched bases: 7. CDR3 in amino acids: CASGSGQENQPQHF. The CDR3 bases are TGTGCCAGCGGGTCGGGACAGGAGAATCAGCCCCAGCATTTT.

DNA for the CDR3: TGTGCCAGCAGCCTTACCCCGGGACATAGGAGCTCCTACGAGCAGTACTTC. It translates to CASSLTPGHRSSYEQYF. The genes are TRBV4-2 and TRBJ2-7; D perhaps matches TRBD1 (6 bases). Germline lookup yields CDR1 LGHNA and CDR2 YNFKEQ. V lost 4 bases, J lost 0 bases, and 19 bases lay in between. The CDR3 sequence is 17 residues long.

The V and J genes are TRBV29-1 and TRBJ1-2; D gene uncertain. The V end lost 3 bases, the J end lost 6 bases, and 17 bases lay between the germline ends. CDR3 size: 14 residues. Germline assignment: CDR1 SQVTM and CDR2 ANQGSEA. The CDR3 nucleotides read TGCAGCGTTGATCCCCACCCCGGGTCTCATGGCTACACCTTC. Translated: CSVDPHPGSHGYTF.

The gene calls are TRBV19 and TRBJ1-1; the match to TRBD1 covers 12 bases. Trimming took 9 bases from V and 6 from J; bases not matched to a gene: 17. Germline assignment: CDR1 LNHDA and CDR2 SQIVND (reference sequence). There are 17 residues in the CDR3. The CDR3: CASRRQGQGASGAEAFF. CDR3 coding DNA: TGTGCCAGCCGACGCCAGGGACAGGGGGCCTCTGGAGCTGAAGCTTTCTTT.

This clone was seen more than once but under ten times. This chain connects TRBV4-1 to TRBJ2-7; 9 bases are shared with TRBD1. J was trimmed by 2 bases and V by 4 bases; bases with no gene match: 3. CDR1 MGHRA and CDR2 YSYEKL come from the germline V gene. CDR3 size: 14 residues. CDR3 protein: CASSPDRGPYEQYF. Written as DNA, the CDR3 is TGCGCCAGCAGCCCGGACAGGGGACCCTACGAGCAGTACTTC.

CDR3 in amino acids: CASRQPGSNTEAFF. CDR3 sequence (DNA): TGTGCCAGCAGACAACCGGGATCCAACACTGAAGCTTTCTTT. The rearrangement links TRBV6-1 to TRBJ1-1; D is ambiguous. Germline values: CDR1 MNHNS, CDR2 SASEGT. The CDR3 sequence is 14 residues long. V gave up 6 bases and J gave up 2 bases, with 13 bases separating them.

The rearrangement joins TRBV11-2 to TRBJ2-3; D gene ambiguous. CDR1 SGHAT and CDR2 FQNNGV come from the germline V gene. V lost 1 base, J lost 2 bases, and 7 bases lay in between. The length of the CDR3 is 14 residues. The chain's CDR3 is CASSLVLYTDTQYF. The CDR3 coding sequence is TGTGCCAGCAGCTTAGTTCTCTACACAGATACGCAGTATTTT.

The chain recombines TRBV6-6 with TRBJ2-5; D not resolved. The ends were cut back, 5 bases at V and 5 bases at J, with 12 bases in the middle. CDR1 and CDR2 from the germline V gene are MNHNY and SVGAGI (reference sequence). The CDR3 spans 13 residues. CDR3 sequence (DNA): TGTGCCAGCAGTCCCGTCGGAGAGGAGACCCAGTACTTC. This codes for CASSPVGEETQYF.

The chain employs TRBV6-5 and TRBJ1-2; 9 bases are shared with TRBD1. V was clipped by 6 bases and J by 4 bases; unmatched bases: 6. The CDR3 runs 14 residues. Germline assignment: CDR1 MNHEY and CDR2 SVGAGI. CDR3 protein: CASRRGTGIYGYTF. The CDR3 DNA reads as TGTGCCAGCAGAAGAGGGACAGGGATCTATGGCTACACCTTC.

The chain joins TRBV19 to TRBJ2-1; 10 bases fit TRBD2. The CDR3 is 17 residues long. CDR1 and CDR2 (germline): LNHDA, SQIVND (reference sequence). V dropped 4 bases and J dropped 6; count of bases not matched to a gene: 12. CDR3 bases: TGTGCCAGTAGTAAGGGTAGCGGGAGGCCCGCGGGCAATGAGCAGTTCTTC. Translated: CASSKGSGRPAGNEQFF.

This chain joins TRBV30 and TRBJ1-3; D is unresolved. This CDR3 has 13 residues. Germline V gives CDR1 GTSNPN, CDR2 SVGIG (reference sequence). Trimming removed 5 bases from V and 0 bases from J, with 8 bases in between. CDR3 residues: CAWERNSGNTIYF. CDR3 bases: TGTGCCTGGGAGAGGAACTCTGGAAACACCATATATTTT.

This sequence joins TRBV5-1 and TRBJ2-2; D is unclear. The V end was cut by 4 bases, the J end by 4 bases, with 8 bases between. Germline-derived CDR1 and CDR2 are SGHRS and YFSETQ. The CDR3 has 13 amino acids. This CDR3 reads CASSPKITGELFF. CDR3 DNA sequence: TGCGCCAGCAGCCCTAAAATCACCGGGGAGCTGTTTTTT.

This chain joins TRBV19 and TRBJ2-7; D is possibly TRBD2 (6 bases). The germline V and J ends were trimmed by 6 bases and 3 bases, with 18 bases remaining between them. CDR3 size: 15 residues. Germline CDR1 and CDR2: LNHDA and SQIVND (reference sequence). CDR3 protein: CASRSRDSFGYEQYF. CDR3 in DNA: TGTGCCAGTAGATCGCGGGACTCCTTTGGCTACGAGCAGTACTTC.

The CDR3, as DNA: TGTGCCAGCAGCCAACGGGGGACCCAGTACTTC. Its protein product is CASSQRGTQYF. V is TRBV7-9 and J is TRBJ2-5; TRBD2 might be the D (5 bases). Trimming took 5 bases from V and 7 from J, leaving 8 bases between them. The CDR3 sequence is 11 residues long. The germline V gene has CDR1 SEHNR and CDR2 FQNEAQ (reference sequence). Full variable domain (remainder filled in from reference TRBV7-9 and TRBJ2-5): DTGVSQNPRHKITKRGQNVTFRCDPISEHNRLYWYRQTLGQGPEFLTYFQNEAQLEKSRLLSDRFSAERPKGSFSTLEIQRTEQGDSAMYLCASSQRGTQYFGPGTRLLVL.

The chain links TRBV4-1 to TRBJ2-1; a possible D gene is TRBD2 (5 bases). With 1 base removed from V and 14 bases from J, the gap between germline ends came to 15 bases. The CDR3 runs to 13 residues. CDR1 and CDR2 from the germline V gene are MGHRA and YSYEKL. In nucleotides, the CDR3 is TGCGCCAGCAGCCAAGCGAGGGCTGGGTCGGAGTTCTTC. Its translation is CASSQARAGSEFF.

This chain connects TRBV6-6 to TRBJ2-7; D is perhaps TRBD2 (6 bases). V gave up 0 bases and J gave up 3 bases, with 9 bases separating them. The CDR3 totals 14 residues. Germline V lookup: CDR1 MNHNY, CDR2 SVGAGI (reference sequence). The CDR3 is CASSYSTGLYEQYF. CDR3 DNA sequence: TGTGCCAGCAGTTACTCCACGGGACTCTACGAGCAGTACTTC.

The gene calls are TRBV15 and TRBJ2-7; D perhaps matches TRBD2 (7 bases). The CDR3 sequence is 16 residues long. The V end lost 3 bases, the J end lost 7 bases, and 22 bases lay between the germline ends. CDR1 is LNHNV, CDR2 YYDKDF, per germline (reference sequence). The CDR3 loop reads CATSRAIWRGLEEQYF. The CDR3, as DNA: TGTGCCACCAGCAGGGCGATATGGCGGGGGCTCGAGGAGCAGTACTTC.

The table lists this clone with a few counts. The CDR3 loop reads CASSFGEGENTIYF. In DNA form, the CDR3 reads TGCGCCAGCAGCTTCGGGGAAGGAGAAAACACCATATATTTT. The chain has TRBV5-1 and TRBJ1-3; D remains ambiguous. Per the germline V gene, CDR1 is SGHRS and CDR2 is YFSETQ. V was shortened by 2 bases and J by 6 bases, with 12 bases between the two germline ends. The CDR3 extends over 14 amino acids.

As to this clone: One junction end disagrees with the germline gene, perhaps due to a read error. This chain uses TRBV7-9 with TRBJ1-1; D not certain. This CDR3 has 11 residues. The germline CDR1 and CDR2 sequences are SEHNR and FQNEAQ (reference sequence). In DNA, the CDR3 is TGTGCCAGCAGTTCGGTCGGCCCACCGACATTT. Its translation is CASSSVGPPTF.

The rearrangement links TRBV28 to TRBJ2-5; 9 nucleotides agree with TRBD1. The J call is uncertain, as TRBJ2-7 better fits the DNA end. The CDR3 consists of 16 residues. Per the germline V gene, CDR1 is MDHEN and CDR2 is SYDVKM. CDR3 region: CASRHGQGLISYEQYF. The CDR3 nucleotides read TGTGCCAGCAGACACGGACAGGGGTTGATCTCCTACGAGCAGTACTTC.

The chain has TRBV6-5 and TRBJ1-6, with a tentative D call TRBD1 (5 bases). Germline V CDR1 and CDR2: MNHEY, SVGAGI. V was shortened by 0 bases and J by 7 bases, with 7 bases between the two germline ends. There are 14 residues in the CDR3. This CDR3 is CASSYSRQNSPLHF. Written as DNA, the CDR3 is TGTGCCAGCAGTTACTCGAGACAGAATTCACCCCTCCACTTT.

This clone appeared once. The chain links TRBV7-2 to TRBJ2-7; D perhaps matches TRBD1 (7 bases). The V end was cut by 1 base, the J end by 9 bases, with 22 bases between. There are 16 residues in the CDR3. Germline V gives CDR1 SGHTA, CDR2 FQGNSA. The CDR3 nucleotides are TGTGCCAGCAGCTTAGAAGGACAGGAGGGGTCGTTGGGGCAGTACTTC. Translation gives CASSLEGQEGSLGQYF.

This chain joins TRBV9 and TRBJ2-1, with 11 bases matching TRBD2. This CDR3 has 15 amino acids. Trimming removed 3 bases from V and 4 bases from J; junction bases left unmatched: 3. The germline V gene encodes CDR1 SGDLS and CDR2 YYNGEE. CDR3 nucleotides: TGTGCCAGCAGCGCGGGACTAGCGGTTTACAATGAGCAGTTCTTC. Amino acids: CASSAGLAVYNEQFF.

The V and J genes are TRBV6-5 and TRBJ2-7, with D tentatively TRBD1 (6 bases). The V gene's germline CDR1 is MNHEY and CDR2 SVGAGI. Trimming took off 2 bases at V and 2 bases at J, with 13 bases between the two ends. The CDR3 has 15 residues. DNA of the CDR3: TGTGCCAGCAGTTACCGAGGAACAGGGACCTACGAGCAGTACTTC. Its protein product is CASSYRGTGTYEQYF.